One and the same sample provided the 29 T cell receptor beta chains below, sequenced in a study of beta chain features in type 1 diabetes. Expressed TCRB transcripts got sequenced, as all isolated RNA was reverse transcribed. TCRdb's copy holds only in-frame clones and misses some; the assay was immunoSEQ multiplex PCR. This table has under 900,000 clones, 17% appearing once. The sequenced sample was naive CD4+ T cells from blood. All receptors derive from a woman aged 18-29 years in good health.

The chain combines TRBV28 with TRBJ2-7, with TRBD2 as a possible D gene (5 bases). Per germline, CDR1 MDHEN and CDR2 SYDVKM. The ends were cut back, 6 bases at V and 6 bases at J, with 12 bases in the middle. The CDR3 has 12 amino acids. The CDR3 region is CASRTTGREQYF. CDR3 nucleotides: TGTGCCAGCAGGACTACCGGACGCGAGCAGTACTTC.

The rearrangement uses TRBV27 and TRBJ2-1; 11 bases agree with TRBD2. V gave up 6 bases and J gave up 0 bases; unmatched junction bases: 4. The CDR3 runs to 16 residues. CDR1 MNHEY and CDR2 SMNVEV come from the germline V gene (reference sequence). The CDR3 DNA reads TGTGCCAGCAGCCAAACTAGCGGGAGCTCCTACAATGAGCAGTTCTTC. Translated, it gives CASSQTSGSSYNEQFF.

The chain recombines TRBV6-6 with TRBJ2-7; 8 nucleotides line up with TRBD1. Germline V CDR1 and CDR2: MNHNY, SVGAGI (reference sequence). Trimming removed 5 bases from V and 1 base from J; junction bases left unmatched: 7. This CDR3 spans 15 amino acids. CDR3 coding DNA: TGTGCCAGCAGTCCCCCGGACAGGGTTTCCTACGAGCAGTACTTC. Its protein product is CASSPPDRVSYEQYF.

The chain links TRBV7-2 to TRBJ2-4; D perhaps matches TRBD1 (6 bases). CDR3 length: 15 amino acids. Between the trimmed V and J ends, which lost 5 bases and 2 bases, there was a span of 13 bases. Germline CDR1 SGHTA, CDR2 FQGNSA. The CDR3 DNA sequence: TGTGCCAGCAGCCCAATAGGGGGTTCCAAAAACATTCAGTACTTC. This sequence encodes CASSPIGGSKNIQYF.

This clone came up a few times. This chain links TRBV28 with TRBJ2-2; the match to TRBD1 covers 7 bases. CDR3 size: 16 residues. Per germline, CDR1 MDHEN and CDR2 SYDVKM. V was clipped by 6 bases and J by 6 bases; unmatched bases: 13. CDR3 sequence reads: CASRSQTGLPSGELFF. CDR3 sequence (DNA): TGTGCCAGCAGGTCACAGACAGGGCTTCCGTCCGGGGAGCTGTTTTTT.

The chain couples TRBV2 to TRBJ2-3; no clear D. CDR3 length: 12 residues. With 5 bases removed from V and 0 bases from J, the gap between germline ends came to 3 bases. From germline, CDR1 is SNHLY and CDR2 FYNNEI. The CDR3 sequence: CASSQSTDTQYF. CDR3 nucleotide sequence: TGTGCCAGCAGTCAAAGCACAGATACGCAGTATTTT.

The rearrangement uses TRBV5-5 and TRBJ2-1, with TRBD2 identical over 8 bases. V was pared by 2 bases and J by 0 bases, with 13 bases of the junction left unmatched. Germline CDR1 is SGHKS and CDR2 is YYEKEE (reference sequence). The CDR3 totals 19 residues. This CDR3 reads CASSFTGTSSRYSYNEQFF. CDR3 in DNA: TGTGCCAGCAGCTTTACCGGGACTAGTTCTCGTTACTCCTACAATGAGCAGTTCTTC.

There are many counts of this clone. This chain uses TRBV2 with TRBJ1-1; D call uncertain. CDR3 size: 13 residues. V lost 2 bases, J lost 0 bases, and 4 bases lay in between. In germline, CDR1 is SNHLY, CDR2 FYNNEI. CDR3 bases: TGTGCCAGCAGTGAACAGGTGAACACTGAAGCTTTCTTT. Its protein product is CASSEQVNTEAFF. Together with reference TRBV2 and TRBJ1-1, the CDR3 gives the full variable domain: EPEVTQTPSHQVTQMGQEVILRCVPISNHLYFYWYRQILGQKVEFLVSFYNNEISEKSEIFDDQFSVERPDGSNFTLKIRSTKLEDSAMYFCASSEQVNTEAFFGQGTRLTVV.

Remarks on this clone: The sample has other DNA sequences that encode this CDR3 too. The chain recombines TRBV7-2 with TRBJ2-3; tentative D call: TRBD2 (5 bases). Looked up from germline, CDR1 is SGHTA and CDR2 is FQGNSA. The length of the CDR3 is 13 residues. Trimming removed 6 bases at V and 1 base at J, with 8 bases between. This CDR3 reads CASRISGTDTQYF. The DNA for the CDR3 is TGTGCCAGCAGAATTAGCGGCACAGATACGCAGTATTTT.

The V call is TRBV10-3, the J call TRBJ1-1; D gene ambiguous. Per the germline V gene, CDR1 is ENHRY and CDR2 is SYGVKD. Trimming left V 7 bases short and J 0 bases short, with 15 bases between. The CDR3 covers 15 residues. The CDR3 here is CAIKPQSFMNTEAFF. The CDR3 nucleotides read TGTGCCATCAAACCGCAATCGTTCATGAACACTGAAGCTTTCTTT.

This clone was counted between two and nine times. The chain joins TRBV7-2 to TRBJ1-1; TRBD1 is a possible D gene (6 bases). The CDR3 runs 16 residues. With 2 bases removed from V and 5 bases from J, the gap between germline ends came to 18 bases. Germline V gene data show CDR1 as SGHTA and CDR2 as FQGNSA. CDR3 sequence: CASSLPTRGFSTEAFF. The CDR3, as DNA: TGTGCCAGCAGCTTACCGACCAGGGGATTTAGTACTGAAGCTTTCTTT.

The chain recombines TRBV11-2 with TRBJ2-1; D not certain. Trimming pared 1 base from V and 5 bases from J, leaving 9 bases between. Germline CDR1 reads SGHAT; CDR2 reads FQNNGV. The CDR3 spans 14 residues. This CDR3 is CASSLVTINNEQFF. The CDR3 DNA reads as TGTGCCAGCAGCTTAGTGACAATCAACAATGAGCAGTTCTTC.

The chain has TRBV29-1 and TRBJ1-5; maybe TRBD1 (5 bases). Trimming removed 6 bases from V and 6 bases from J, with 12 bases in between. Germline V gives CDR1 SQVTM, CDR2 ANQGSEA. The CDR3 has 12 residues. The CDR3 DNA reads TGCAGCGTCGAGACAGAGGGTCAGCCCCAGCATTTT. As protein: CSVETEGQPQHF.

Only a few counts were recorded for this clone. V and J are TRBV4-3 and TRBJ2-1; 12 bases match TRBD2. Germline values: CDR1 LGHNA, CDR2 YSLEER. The CDR3 spans 17 residues. The ends lost 0 bases at V and 5 bases at J; junction bases unmatched: 5. The CDR3 sequence: CASSQDPWTSGDNEQFF. The CDR3 DNA follows: TGCGCCAGCAGCCAAGATCCCTGGACTAGCGGGGACAATGAGCAGTTCTTC.

This clone occurred a few times. The chain couples TRBV28 to TRBJ1-1; 7 positions agree with TRBD1. V dropped 5 bases and J dropped 5; count of bases not matched to a gene: 8. The germline V gene encodes CDR1 MDHEN and CDR2 SYDVKM. The CDR3 consists of 14 residues. The CDR3, as DNA: TGTGCCAGCAGTCTAAGACAGGGACAAACTGAAGCTTTCTTT. It codes for CASSLRQGQTEAFF.

The rearrangement joins TRBV9 to TRBJ1-2; no definite D call. V gave up 3 bases and J gave up 10 bases, with 10 bases separating them. Germline V CDR1 and CDR2: SGDLS, YYNGEE. The CDR3 contains 11 residues. In DNA form, the CDR3 reads TGTGCCAGCAGCGCGATGAGGACCTACACCTTC. Protein: CASSAMRTYTF. The variable domain in full, completed from reference TRBV9 and TRBJ1-2, reads DSGVTQTPKHLITATGQRVTLRCSPRSGDLSVYWYQQSLDQGLQFLIQYYNGEERAKGNILERFSAQQFPDLHSELNLSSLELGDSALYFCASSAMRTYTFGSGTRLTVV.

In this sample, this clone turned up a few times. The chain combines TRBV11-1 with TRBJ2-7; D gene uncertain. Trimming removed 1 base from V and 0 bases from J, with 1 base in between. The CDR3 extends over 12 amino acids. Germline V gives CDR1 SGHAT, CDR2 FQDESV (reference sequence). DNA for the CDR3: TGTGCCAGCAGCTTAGTCTCCTACGAGCAGTACTTC. Its protein is CASSLVSYEQYF.

This clone showed up just a few times. The chain has TRBV12-5 and TRBJ2-3; TRBD2 aligns across 14 bases. V lost 5 bases, J lost 6 bases, and 7 bases stayed unmatched. CDR1 is LGHNT and CDR2 is FRNRAP in the germline V gene. CDR3 length equals 16 residues. The CDR3 protein is CASGTGTSGSSDTQYF. The DNA for the CDR3 is TGTGCTAGTGGTACTGGGACTAGCGGGAGCTCGGATACGCAGTATTTT.

The chain employs TRBV29-1 and TRBJ2-1; 7 bases are shared with TRBD2. Trimming cost V 4 bases and J 12 bases; bases outside gene matches: 9. This CDR3 spans 12 amino acids. Germline V gene data show CDR1 as SQVTM and CDR2 as ANQGSEA. The CDR3 nucleotides read TGCAGCGTTGCTCTAACCGGGACTACGCAGTTCTTC. Translating it yields CSVALTGTTQFF.

There are a few counts of this clone. V and J are TRBV19 and TRBJ2-1; D possibly corresponds to TRBD1 (6 bases). Germline V gene sequence: CDR1 LNHDA, CDR2 SQIVND (reference sequence). The germline V and J ends were trimmed by 8 bases and 8 bases, with 16 bases remaining between them. The CDR3 consists of 13 residues. This CDR3 is CASGNRDGDEQFF. CDR3 DNA sequence: TGTGCCAGTGGAAACAGGGACGGGGATGAGCAGTTCTTC.

The chain combines TRBV28 with TRBJ2-1; D is unclear. Germline assignment: CDR1 MDHEN and CDR2 SYDVKM. Deletions cut 3 bases from V and 6 bases from J, with 27 bases between. The CDR3 is 19 residues long. CDR3 loop: CASSFPTSRVSQKGNEQFF. The CDR3 nucleotides are TGTGCCAGCAGTTTCCCCACCTCCAGAGTTAGTCAAAAAGGCAATGAGCAGTTCTTC. The variable domain in full, with the rest retrieved from reference TRBV28 and TRBJ2-1, is DVKVTQSSRYLVKRTGEKVFLECVQDMDHENMFWYRQDPGLGLRLIYFSYDVKMKEKGDIPEGYSVSREKKERFSLILESASTNQTSMYLCASSFPTSRVSQKGNEQFFGPGTRLTVL.

The table lists this clone with a few counts. The chain links TRBV4-2 to TRBJ2-3, with 12 bases identical to TRBD2. This CDR3 has 14 residues. The trim removed 8 bases at V and 4 bases at J, leaving 4 bases unmatched. CDR1 and CDR2 (germline): LGHNA, YNFKEQ. In DNA, the CDR3 is TGTGCCAGCCGGACTAGCGGGGCACCAGATACGCAGTATTTT. Protein sequence: CASRTSGAPDTQYF.

A few counts support this clone. This sequence joins TRBV4-2 and TRBJ2-3; D unresolved. Germline CDR1 LGHNA, CDR2 YNFKEQ. V lost 0 bases, J lost 2 bases, and 12 bases lay in between. The CDR3 is 16 amino acids. CDR3 loop: CASSQDLGIDTDTQYF. The CDR3 DNA reads TGTGCCAGCAGCCAAGATTTAGGGATCGACACAGATACGCAGTATTTT.

The table lists this clone with a few counts. The chain couples TRBV7-2 to TRBJ1-1; 8 positions agree with TRBD1. There are 15 residues in the CDR3. CDR1 is SGHTA, CDR2 FQGNSA, per germline. Losses at the gene ends were 4 bases for V and 5 bases for J; bases not matched to a gene: 9. The CDR3 DNA is TGTGCCAGCAGCTACCCCCCCAGGGGGCGTACTGAAGCTTTCTTT. Translation gives CASSYPPRGRTEAFF.

For this clone: The sample has other DNA sequences that encode this CDR3 too. The chain combines TRBV29-1 with TRBJ2-7, with D maybe TRBD1 (5 bases). V lost 6 bases, J lost 2 bases, and 14 bases lay in between. CDR3 length: 13 residues. CDR1 SQVTM and CDR2 ANQGSEA come from the germline V gene. CDR3 in DNA: TGCAGCGTCGAGGCAGACAGCACCTACGAGCAGTACTTC. This translates into CSVEADSTYEQYF.

Only a few counts were recorded for this clone. The chain joins TRBV5-1 to TRBJ2-2, with D unclear. The length of the CDR3 is 12 residues. Between the trimmed V and J ends, which lost 2 bases and 3 bases, there was a span of 2 bases. From germline, CDR1 is SGHRS and CDR2 YFSETQ. In nucleotides, the CDR3 is TGCGCCAGCAGCTTCCACACCGGGGAGCTGTTTTTT. Translated: CASSFHTGELFF.

This clone has only one observation. The chain carries TRBV7-8 and TRBJ2-7, with D tentatively TRBD1 or TRBD2 (5 bases each). V lost 2 bases, J lost 2 bases, and 10 bases lay in between. The CDR3 is made up of 14 amino acids. Germline V gives CDR1 SGHVS, CDR2 FQNEAQ. The CDR3 loop is CASSLRDGPYEQYF. CDR3 bases: TGTGCCAGCAGCTTAAGGGACGGACCCTACGAGCAGTACTTC.

This clone was seen more than once but under ten times. This sample also contains other DNA sequences that code for the same CDR3. This sequence joins TRBV7-3 and TRBJ2-1, with TRBD2 matching 9 bases. This CDR3 is built from 15 residues. In germline, CDR1 is SGHTA, CDR2 FQGTGA. J lost 4 bases, V lost 2 bases, and 3 bases had no gene match. CDR3 residues: CASSLAGGPYNEQFF. The CDR3, as DNA: TGTGCCAGCAGCTTAGCGGGAGGGCCATACAATGAGCAGTTCTTC.

The CDR3 loop is CASSLVPVQNNEQFF. CDR3 in DNA: TGTGCCAGCAGCTTAGTCCCCGTACAGAACAATGAGCAGTTCTTC. The chain uses TRBV7-9 and TRBJ2-1; D gene ambiguous. CDR3 length: 15 amino acids. V was clipped by 1 base and J by 5 bases, with 12 bases between them. Germline CDR1 SEHNR, CDR2 FQNEAQ (reference sequence).